These 3 T cell receptor beta chains originate from one sample sequenced in a study of T cells in localized non-small cell lung cancer. The assay was immunoSEQ multiplex PCR, and TCRdb's table has in-frame clones only and misses some. The top ten clones hold about 4% of a sample with 90,000 to 100,000 clones, roughly 93% of them seen once. The specimen comprised PBMCs, sampled before any cancer treatment. All receptors come from a woman aged 40-69 years with stage II squamous cell lung carcinoma.

The chain joins TRBV28 to TRBJ1-5; D is perhaps TRBD1 (6 bases). The germline V gene encodes CDR1 MDHEN and CDR2 SYDVKM. The germline V and J ends were trimmed by 9 bases and 7 bases, with 13 bases remaining between them. This CDR3 is 12 amino acids long. CDR3 sequence (DNA): TGTGCCAGTACGCAGGGGTGGCAGCCCCAGCATTTT. This codes for CASTQGWQPQHF.

The chain couples TRBV5-1 to TRBJ1-2; TRBD1 agrees at 9 bases. CDR1 is SGHRS and CDR2 is YFSETQ in the germline V gene. This CDR3 is 15 amino acids long. J gave up 2 bases and V 4 bases, and 6 bases lay outside the gene matches. CDR3 loop: CASSLGTGKNYGYTF. The CDR3 DNA reads TGCGCCAGCAGCCTAGGGACAGGGAAAAACTATGGCTACACCTTC. The full variable domain, in which reference TRBV5-1 and TRBJ1-2 provide the parts outside the CDR3, is KAGVTQTPRYLIKTRGQQVTLSCSPISGHRSVSWYQQTPGQGLQFLFEYFSETQRNKGNFPGRFSGRQFSNSRSEMNVSTLELGDSALYLCASSLGTGKNYGYTFGSGTRLTVV.

There are a few counts of this clone. CDR3 in DNA: TGTGCCAGCAGTGCCCCGGGGGGTGGGGGTGAAGCTTTCTTT. Its protein product is CASSAPGGGGEAFF. This chain uses TRBV28 with TRBJ1-1; D perhaps matches TRBD1 (5 bases). Germline CDR1 is MDHEN and CDR2 is SYDVKM. Trimming left V 5 bases short and J 7 bases short, with 17 bases between. The CDR3 extends over 14 amino acids.